The source of this TCR beta chain is a study of PD-1 blockade in classical Hodgkin lymphoma. The overall study: Patients in the cohort were put on intravenous nivolumab, 3 mg/kg every 2 weeks. General study findings and limits: Baseline diversity resembling that of newly diagnosed patients was seen in complete responders. Exclusion covered patients beginning nivolumab under 1 year post-ASCT. Although disease activity or prior therapy may be involved, causes of the repertoire differences remain undefined.

All trial patients relapsed after autologous stem cell transplantation. Magnetic depletion of non-target cells from thawed PBMCs yielded purified CD8+ T cells. Generated by immunoSEQ multiplex PCR, the TCRdb table keeps only in-frame clones and is missing some. The data show roughly 1,900 clones, with 70% to 85% seen just once and 9.4% held by the top ten. CDR1 is SGHTA and CDR2 is FQGNSA in the germline V gene. The CDR3 has 15 amino acids. V was pared by 6 bases and J by 7 bases, with 16 bases between. A few counts support this clone. Its antigen is still unknown. The chain uses TRBV7-2 and TRBJ1-6; TRBD1 is a possible D gene (6 bases). The sequence derives from a human donor with classical Hodgkin lymphoma. Sequenced material: CD8+ T cells from blood, taken at baseline. For the CDR3, the DNA is TGTGCCAGCAGTAAAAGGACGGACAGAAATTCACCCCTCCACTTT. Protein product: CASSKRTDRNSPLHF.